This T cell receptor (beta chain) was sequenced for a study of T cell changes during pregnancy in multiple sclerosis. The ends lost 2 bases at V and 3 bases at J; junction bases unmatched: 4. The CDR3 extends over 15 amino acids. Per the germline V gene, CDR1 is SGHTA and CDR2 is FQGNSA. TCRdb's table, derived via immunoSEQ multiplex PCR, lists solely in-frame clones and lacks some. The data show over 30,000 clones, with roughly 85% seen just once and roughly 1.2% held by the top ten. In its sample, this clone was seen a few times. The specimen comprised CD4+ T cells from peripheral blood mononuclear cells, sampled before pregnancy. The origin of this receptor is a female donor with multiple sclerosis, enrolled in a pregnancy study. The genes are TRBV7-2 and TRBJ1-1, with 9 nucleotides matching TRBD1. CDR3 in amino acids: CASSLKRTGDTEAFF. The CDR3 DNA is TGTGCCAGCAGCTTAAAGAGGACAGGGGACACTGAAGCTTTCTTT.